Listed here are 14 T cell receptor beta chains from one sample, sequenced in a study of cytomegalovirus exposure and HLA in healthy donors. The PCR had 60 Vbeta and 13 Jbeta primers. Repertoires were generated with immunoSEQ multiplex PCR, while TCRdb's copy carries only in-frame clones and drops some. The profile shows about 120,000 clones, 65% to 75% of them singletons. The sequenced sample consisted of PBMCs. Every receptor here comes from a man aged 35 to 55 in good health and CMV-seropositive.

For the CDR3, the DNA is TGTGCCAGCAGATTACAAGGGGGGGGCGCAGATACGCAGTATTTT. Amino acids: CASRLQGGGADTQYF. The chain carries TRBV11-2 and TRBJ2-3; D is perhaps TRBD2 (7 bases). CDR3 length: 15 amino acids. The germline V and J ends were trimmed by 6 bases and 4 bases, with 17 bases remaining between them. Looked up from germline, CDR1 is SGHAT and CDR2 is FQNNGV.

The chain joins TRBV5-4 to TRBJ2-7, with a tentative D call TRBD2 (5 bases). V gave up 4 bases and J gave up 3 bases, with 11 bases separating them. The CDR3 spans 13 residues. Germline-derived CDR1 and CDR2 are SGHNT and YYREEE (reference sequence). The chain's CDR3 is CASSPGSHYEQYF. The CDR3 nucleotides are TGTGCCAGCAGCCCTGGGAGCCACTACGAGCAGTACTTC.

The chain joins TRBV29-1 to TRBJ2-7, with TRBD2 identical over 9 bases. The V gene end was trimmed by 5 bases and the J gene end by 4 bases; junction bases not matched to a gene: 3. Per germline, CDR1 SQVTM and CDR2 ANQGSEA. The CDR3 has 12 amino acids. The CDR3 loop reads CSVQREEYEQYF. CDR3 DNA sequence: TGCAGCGTTCAGCGGGAGGAATACGAGCAGTACTTC.

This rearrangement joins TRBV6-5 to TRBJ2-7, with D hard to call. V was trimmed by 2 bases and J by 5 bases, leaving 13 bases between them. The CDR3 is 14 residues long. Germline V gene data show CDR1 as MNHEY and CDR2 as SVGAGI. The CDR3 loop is CASSYRVIGHEQYF. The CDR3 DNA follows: TGTGCCAGCAGTTACCGGGTTATCGGCCACGAGCAGTACTTC.

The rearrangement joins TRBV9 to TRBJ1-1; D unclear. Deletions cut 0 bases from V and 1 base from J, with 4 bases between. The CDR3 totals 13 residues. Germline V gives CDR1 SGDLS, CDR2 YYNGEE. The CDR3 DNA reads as TGTGCCAGCAGCGTAGACGGGAACACTGAAGCTTTCTTT. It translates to CASSVDGNTEAFF.

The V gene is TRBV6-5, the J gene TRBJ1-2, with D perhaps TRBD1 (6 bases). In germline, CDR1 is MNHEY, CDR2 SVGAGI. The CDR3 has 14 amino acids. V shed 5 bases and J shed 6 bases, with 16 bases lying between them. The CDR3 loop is CASSRDRSLNGYTF. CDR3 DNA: TGTGCCAGCAGTCGAGACAGGTCTTTGAATGGCTACACCTTC.

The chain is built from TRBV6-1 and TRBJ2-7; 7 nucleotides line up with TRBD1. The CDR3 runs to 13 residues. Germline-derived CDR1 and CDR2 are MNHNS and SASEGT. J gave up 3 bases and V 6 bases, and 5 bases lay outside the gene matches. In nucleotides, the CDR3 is TGTGCCAGCAGAAGGGACAGCTTCTACGAGCAGTACTTC. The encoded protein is CASRRDSFYEQYF.

This CDR3 is CASSTTRQNGYTF. DNA of the CDR3: TGTGCCAGTAGTACAACACGACAGAATGGCTACACCTTC. The chain recombines TRBV19 with TRBJ1-2, with D possibly TRBD1 on 5 matching bases. In germline, CDR1 is LNHDA, CDR2 SQIVND (reference sequence). V was clipped by 4 bases and J by 6 bases, with 12 bases between them. The CDR3 extends over 13 amino acids.

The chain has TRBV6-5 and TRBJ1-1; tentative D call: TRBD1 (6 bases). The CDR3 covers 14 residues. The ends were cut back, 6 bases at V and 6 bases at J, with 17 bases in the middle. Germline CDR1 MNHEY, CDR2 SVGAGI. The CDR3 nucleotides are TGTGCCAGCAGCTTACTCATGGGGGCGGCTGAAGCTTTCTTT. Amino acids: CASSLLMGAAEAFF.

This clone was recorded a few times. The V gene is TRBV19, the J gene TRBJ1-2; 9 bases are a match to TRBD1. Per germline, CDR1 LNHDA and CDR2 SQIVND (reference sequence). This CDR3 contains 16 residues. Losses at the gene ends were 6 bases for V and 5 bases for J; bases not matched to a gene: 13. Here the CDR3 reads CASRGPDWDRDYGYTF. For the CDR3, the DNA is TGTGCCAGTAGGGGCCCTGATTGGGACAGGGATTATGGCTACACCTTC.

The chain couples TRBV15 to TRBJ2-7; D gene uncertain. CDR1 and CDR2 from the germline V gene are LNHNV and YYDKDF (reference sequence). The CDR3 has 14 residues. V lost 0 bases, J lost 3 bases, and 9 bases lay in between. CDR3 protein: CATSRDLGDYEQYF. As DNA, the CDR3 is TGTGCCACCAGCAGAGATCTGGGCGACTACGAGCAGTACTTC. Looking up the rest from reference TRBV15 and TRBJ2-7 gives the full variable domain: DAMVIQNPRYQVTQFGKPVTLSCSQTLNHNVMYWYQQKSSQAPKLLFHYYDKDFNNEADTPDNFQSRRPNTSFCFLDIRSPGLGDTAMYLCATSRDLGDYEQYFGPGTRLTVT.

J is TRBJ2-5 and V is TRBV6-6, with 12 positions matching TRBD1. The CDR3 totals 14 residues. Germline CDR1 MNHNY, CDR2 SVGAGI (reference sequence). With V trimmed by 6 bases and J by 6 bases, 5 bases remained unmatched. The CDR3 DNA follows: TGTGCCAGCAGCCTGGGACAGGGGGCGCAGACCCAGTACTTC. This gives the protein CASSLGQGAQTQYF.

The CDR3 DNA reads as TGTGCCAGCAGTGAGATGGTTGGACAGGGTAGCAATCAGCCCCAGCATTTT. It codes for CASSEMVGQGSNQPQHF. This chain connects TRBV6-1 to TRBJ1-5; 8 nucleotides agree with TRBD1. In germline, CDR1 is MNHNS, CDR2 SASEGT. V dropped 3 bases and J dropped 0; count of bases not matched to a gene: 7. This CDR3 contains 17 residues.

CDR3 sequence reads: CASSLGRAGELFF. CDR3 in DNA: TGTGCCAGCAGCTTGGGAAGAGCCGGGGAGCTGTTTTTT. The chain carries TRBV5-6 and TRBJ2-2; D unclear. Germline V lookup: CDR1 SGHDT, CDR2 YYEEEE. Trimming shortened V by 0 bases and J by 6 bases, and 6 bases separated the two germline ends. This CDR3 is built from 13 residues.